This T cell receptor (beta chain) was sequenced during a study of blood T cell repertoires in COVID-19. Study-level background: Italy, Spain and the United States were the sources of the convalescent and acute COVID-19 samples. Sources were T cells, B-cell-depleted T cells, or PBMCs; the material itself was cDNA or gDNA.

CDR1 MGHRA and CDR2 YSYEKL come from the germline V gene. The junction had 1 base not matched to a gene; V was cut back by 1 base and J by 3 bases. The CDR3 spans 14 residues. In the study's own analysis: For nucleated cells, counts were estimated from reference gene primer amplification. TCRdb's table, derived via immunoSEQ multiplex PCR, lists solely in-frame clones and lacks some. D and trimming were read from the DNA, whereas the V and J calls and clone size are those reported in that table. The table has roughly 280,000 clones, around nine tenths seen once. The rearrangement joins TRBV4-1 to TRBJ2-7, with TRBD1 matching 9 bases. This sequence originates from a man aged 45-65 years with acute or convalescent COVID-19. The sequenced sample consisted of peripheral blood. CDR3 nucleotide sequence: TGCGCCAGCAGCCAAGTGGGACAGGGCTACGAGCAGTACTTC. Translation gives CASSQVGQGYEQYF.